A single sample is the source of the 8 T cell receptor beta chains below, sequenced in a study of neoadjuvant anti-PD-1 for oral cavity cancer (dated by TCRdb to 2020 to 2022). According to the study, the label for this sample's time point signals: before neoadjuvant nivolumab. To prepare the library, the immunoSEQ multiplex PCR assay was applied. The table was pulled from immuneACCESS by TCRdb, which kept in-frame rearrangements only. Such tables lose some clones; where checked, under half of the loss comes from unresolved V genes, and the rest has no known cause. The sample table contains approximately 12,000 clones; only one count was recorded for less than 70% of them. The leading ten clones occupy 12% of the sample. The sample here was tumor tissue, taken before nivolumab (anti-PD-1) treatment. These receptors all come from a person aged 40 to 85 with oral cavity squamous cell carcinoma.

This clone occurred once. This chain joins TRBV16 and TRBJ2-3; D is unresolved. In germline, CDR1 is KGHSY, CDR2 FQNENV. V dropped 5 bases and J dropped 4 bases, with 19 bases sitting between them. The CDR3 has 16 residues. The CDR3 DNA reads as TGTGCCAGCAGCTACATCAGGAGTATTTATTCAGATACGCAGTATTTT. Amino acid sequence: CASSYIRSIYSDTQYF.

This clone was picked up one time. V is TRBV5-1 and J is TRBJ2-3; TRBD2 agrees at 9 bases. CDR3 length: 13 residues. V was pared by 6 bases and J by 4 bases, with 3 bases of the junction left unmatched. Germline CDR1 SGHRS, CDR2 YFSETQ. Here the CDR3 DNA reads TGCGCCAGCAATAGCGGGAGTGCAGATACGCAGTATTTT. This codes for CASNSGSADTQYF.

This chain links TRBV7-9 with TRBJ2-1; TRBD1 matches at 7 bases. CDR1 is SEHNR, CDR2 FQNEAQ, per germline (reference sequence). The CDR3 covers 14 residues. J lost 8 bases, V lost 5 bases, and 9 bases had no gene match. The CDR3 sequence: CASSPTTGWDEQFF. The CDR3 DNA sequence: TGTGCCAGCAGCCCAACGACAGGGTGGGATGAGCAGTTCTTC.

This rearrangement joins TRBV2 to TRBJ2-7; TRBD1 matches 8 bases. V was pared by 7 bases and J by 3 bases, with 11 bases of the junction left unmatched. Germline V gene lookup returns CDR1 SNHLY and CDR2 FYNNEI. CDR3 length: 15 residues. The CDR3 DNA reads as TGTGCCAGCATCAAATCCGGGACAGGTGACTACGAGCAGTACTTC. As protein: CASIKSGTGDYEQYF.

The rearrangement links TRBV29-1 to TRBJ2-5; 9 nucleotides align to TRBD2. The CDR3 is 14 amino acids. J gave up 0 bases and V 5 bases, and 4 bases lay outside the gene matches. Germline V gene sequence: CDR1 SQVTM, CDR2 ANQGSEA. CDR3 residues: CSVLAGAYQETQYF. CDR3 bases: TGCAGCGTTTTAGCGGGAGCATACCAAGAGACCCAGTACTTC.

The chain recombines TRBV27 with TRBJ2-7; 11 nucleotides agree with TRBD2. The CDR3 has 15 residues. The germline CDR1 and CDR2 sequences are MNHEY and SMNVEV (reference sequence). The junction had 3 bases not matched to a gene; V was cut back by 2 bases and J by 3 bases. The CDR3 region is CASSLASGRNYEQYF. The CDR3 DNA follows: TGTGCCAGCAGTTTAGCTAGCGGGAGGAACTACGAGCAGTACTTC.

The chain recombines TRBV19 with TRBJ2-5; D is possibly TRBD2 (6 bases). In germline, CDR1 is LNHDA, CDR2 SQIVND (reference sequence). V was shortened by 4 bases and J by 0 bases, with 12 bases between the two germline ends. The length of the CDR3 is 15 residues. In nucleotides, the CDR3 is TGTGCCAGTAGTAGAGGGGCGGGAAACCAAGAGACCCAGTACTTC. Protein product: CASSRGAGNQETQYF. The variable domain in full, completed from reference TRBV19 and TRBJ2-5, reads DGGITQSPKYLFRKEGQNVTLSCEQNLNHDAMYWYRQDPGQGLRLIYYSQIVNDFQKGDIAEGYSVSREKKESFPLTVTSAQKNPTAFYLCASSRGAGNQETQYFGPGTRLLVL.

This clone was recorded only once. The chain recombines TRBV16 with TRBJ2-2; D is uncertain. The CDR3 is 11 residues long. V was pared by 8 bases and J by 5 bases, with 6 bases between. Germline V gene sequence: CDR1 KGHSY, CDR2 FQNENV. CDR3 protein: CASGVTGELFF. CDR3 DNA sequence: TGTGCCAGCGGTGTGACCGGGGAGCTGTTTTTT.